The rows below give T cell receptor beta chains drawn from one sample of a study of cytomegalovirus exposure and HLA in healthy donors. Data came from immunoSEQ multiplex PCR; TCRdb stores just in-frame clones and leaves some out. In the table there are approximately 100,000 clones, around 60% of which are singletons. Sequencing used PBMCs. Receptors were obtained from a man between 60 and 70 years old in good health and CMV-seronegative. The CDR3 runs from the conserved cysteine through the conserved F or W. D genes are given only for firm matches. The size field is filled for only some rows; it gives once, few, many or a size class.

d_call | j_call | v_call | clone_size | cdr3_nt | cdr3_aa
TRBD2 | TRBJ2-1 | TRBV5-5 | - | TGTGCCAGCAGCTTGGACGGGAGGAACTACAATGAGCAGTTCTTC | CASSLDGRNYNEQFF
- | TRBJ1-4 | TRBV5-1 | - | TGCGCCAGCAGCTCCTCAGGAGGGGATGAAAAACTGTTTTTT | CASSSSGGDEKLFF
TRBD1 | TRBJ2-7 | TRBV11-1 | - | TGTGCCAGCAGCTTGTCGACAGGGGGTAGCTCCTACGAGCAGTACTTC | CASSLSTGGSSYEQYF
TRBD1 | TRBJ1-2 | TRBV18 | - | TGTGCCAGCTCACCACGGCCCGGGACAGGGACGGTGAGCTACACCTTC | CASSPRPGTGTVSYTF
- | TRBJ1-1 | TRBV4-1 | few | TGCGCCAGCAGCCAAGATGTACAGAACACTGAAGCTTTCTTT | CASSQDVQNTEAFF
- | TRBJ2-5 | TRBV5-5 | - | TGTGCCAGCAGCTTGTACAGGGAGGGAGAGACCCAGTACTTC | CASSLYREGETQYF
- | TRBJ1-4 | TRBV14 | - | TGTGCCAGCAGCCAGACTCTCGGGGGGCCCTTACATTTT | CASSQTLGGPLHF
- | TRBJ2-5 | TRBV5-1 | - | TGCGCCAGCAGCTTGGACAAAGAGACCCAGTACTTC | CASSLDKETQYF
TRBD1 | TRBJ2-7 | TRBV7-8 | - | TGTGCCAGCAGCTTTGACAGGGCGCAGTACTTC | CASSFDRAQYF
- | TRBJ2-7 | TRBV19 | - | TGTGCCAGTAGTAGACGGGTATTCTACGAGCAGTACTTC | CASSRRVFYEQYF
TRBD1 | TRBJ1-3 | TRBV5-1 | - | TGCGCCAGCAGCCCGATGACAGGGCCCCCCTCTGGAAACACCATATATTTT | CASSPMTGPPSGNTIYF
- | TRBJ1-3 | TRBV30 | - | TGTGCCTGGAGGACCCGACAGGCCCTATCTGGAAACACCATATATTTT | CAWRTRQALSGNTIYF
TRBD1 | TRBJ1-6 | TRBV6-5 | - | TGTGCCAGCAGTGCGGGGACAGGGGGAAATTCACCCCTCCACTTT | CASSAGTGGNSPLHF
- | TRBJ2-5 | TRBV9 | - | TGTGCCAGCACCCCCGGGGAGCGGCGGTACCAAGAGACCCAGTACTTC | CASTPGERRYQETQYF
TRBD1 | TRBJ1-5 | TRBV9 | few | TGTGCCAGCAGCGTAGGACAGGGGCCAAATCAGCCCCAGCATTTT | CASSVGQGPNQPQHF
- | TRBJ1-3 | TRBV5-1 | - | TGCGCCAGCAGCCCCTGGACCGGGACACGAAACACCATATATTTT | CASSPWTGTRNTIYF
TRBD2 | TRBJ2-7 | TRBV2 | - | TGTGCCAGCAGTGGAGCGGGGGGGCCTTACGAGCAGTACTTC | CASSGAGGPYEQYF
TRBD2 | TRBJ2-1 | TRBV27 | - | TGTGCCAGCAGCCCCGGACTAGCGGGAGCTTTTGAGCAGTTCTTC | CASSPGLAGAFEQFF
- | TRBJ2-2 | TRBV9 | - | TGTGCCAGCAATTCACAGACCACGAACACCGGGGAGCTGTTTTTT | CASNSQTTNTGELFF
TRBD1 | TRBJ2-4 | TRBV5-1 | - | TGCGCCAGCAGCCCCTCATGGCCGGACAGGGGAGACATTCAGTACTTC | CASSPSWPDRGDIQYF
TRBD1 | TRBJ1-5 | TRBV29-1 | once | TGCAGCGCTAGAACGGACAGGGGCAATCAGCCCCAGCATTTT | CSARTDRGNQPQHF
TRBD2 | TRBJ2-7 | TRBV10-2 | - | TGCGCCAGCAGTCTCCAACTAGCGGCAAGCTCCTACGAGCAGTACTTC | CASSLQLAASSYEQYF
- | TRBJ1-1 | TRBV4-1 | - | TGCGCCAGCAGCCACCCGGCCCAGGGAAAGACTGAAGCTTTCTTT | CASSHPAQGKTEAFF
- | TRBJ2-2 | TRBV11-3 | few | TGTGCCAGCAGCTTACAGGGGACGAACACCGGGGAGCTGTTTTTT | CASSLQGTNTGELFF
- | TRBJ1-1 | TRBV6-5 | few | TGTGCCAGCAGTCCTGTTGGGAGCACTGAAGCTTTCTTT | CASSPVGSTEAFF
- | TRBJ1-1 | TRBV2 | few | TGTGCCAGCCAGTCGACGGCGGGGAACACTGAAGCTTTCTTT | CASQSTAGNTEAFF
- | TRBJ1-1 | TRBV18 | - | TGTGCCAGCTCACCACCCCCCGCAGGGAACACTGAAGCTTTCTTT | CASSPPPAGNTEAFF
TRBD2 | TRBJ2-7 | TRBV13 | - | TGTGCCAGCAGCCTAGGACTAGTTTTCTACGAGCAGTACTTC | CASSLGLVFYEQYF
- | TRBJ1-5 | TRBV27 | - | TGTGCCAGCAGTTTAAGAGGCGGATTTCCTAGCAATCAGCCCCAGCATTTT | CASSLRGGFPSNQPQHF
TRBD2 | TRBJ2-5 | TRBV4-2 | - | TGTGCCAGCAGCCGTGGGACTACTCAAGAGACCCAGTACTTC | CASSRGTTQETQYF
TRBD1 | TRBJ2-7 | TRBV2 | - | TGTGCCAGCATTTCCAGGGGGAGCTCCTACGAGCAGTACTTC | CASISRGSSYEQYF
TRBD1 | TRBJ1-2 | TRBV19 | - | TGTGCCAGTAGGCCGACGACAGGGTTTGACTATGGCTACACCTTC | CASRPTTGFDYGYTF
TRBD1 | TRBJ1-5 | TRBV10-2 | - | TGCGCCAGCAGTAAAGGGGGCGATAAAAATCAGCCCCAGCATTTT | CASSKGGDKNQPQHF
TRBD2 | TRBJ2-3 | TRBV9 | - | TGTGCCAGCAGCGTAGAACTAGCGGGAGCGGATACGCAGTATTTT | CASSVELAGADTQYF
TRBD1 | TRBJ1-3 | TRBV7-9 | - | TGTTCCAGCAGCACAGGACAGGGAAACTCTGGAAACACCATATATTTT | CSSSTGQGNSGNTIYF
TRBD2 | TRBJ2-7 | TRBV11-2 | few | TGTGCCAGCAGCCCTAGCGGGGGGGCCTACGAGCAGTACTTC | CASSPSGGAYEQYF
- | TRBJ2-1 | TRBV7-6 | - | TGTGCCAGCAGCTTTGGAACGGGGGAGCAGTTCTTC | CASSFGTGEQFF
TRBD2 | TRBJ2-1 | TRBV5-1 | few | TGCGCCAGCAGCTTGGGTTCTAGCGGACTATACAATGAGCAGTTCTTC | CASSLGSSGLYNEQFF
TRBD1 | TRBJ2-7 | TRBV6-1 | - | TGTGCCAGCAGTACAGGGGCCGCTCCCAGCTACGAGCAGTACTTC | CASSTGAAPSYEQYF
- | TRBJ1-5 | TRBV11-3 | few | TGTGCCAGCAGCATAACTCAACGGTACAATCAGCCCCAGCATTTT | CASSITQRYNQPQHF